These T cell receptor beta chains were read from a single sample in a study of T cell responses to AZD1222 COVID-19 vaccine. Sequencing was performed with immunoSEQ multiplex PCR; in TCRdb, only in-frame clones are kept and a portion is missing. Of some 190,000 clones in the sample, 85% to 95% were seen once. The input for sequencing was peripheral blood, taken 28 days after the second AZD1222 dose. The source is an adult who received the AZD1222 COVID-19 vaccine. Each CDR3 is given without its conserved first and last residue. Each record gives: D gene, J gene, V gene, CDR3 length, CDR3 protein. The D gene is left open where the match is weak.

TRBD1	TRBJ1-4	TRBV6-5	13	ASVQGYGPNEKLF
-	TRBJ2-7	TRBV7-3	10	ASSQLVGEQY
-	TRBJ1-4	TRBV30	11	AWKRGPNEKLF
TRBD1	TRBJ2-7	TRBV25-1	12	ASSDRDRVGEQY
TRBD1	TRBJ2-1	TRBV6-5	13	ASSYRGLSYNEQF
-	TRBJ1-1	TRBV5-1	13	ASSLAATTNTEAF
-	TRBJ1-1	TRBV10-3	10	AISGLNTEAF
-	TRBJ2-1	TRBV4-1	12	ASSLLTVSNEQF
TRBD1	TRBJ1-6	TRBV10-2	18	ASRVTAGQNSTSYNSPLH
-	TRBJ2-7	TRBV4-1	13	ASSQDRTGGYEQY
-	TRBJ2-5	TRBV5-1	14	ASSLVGGGVQETQY
TRBD1	TRBJ2-7	TRBV6-5	14	ASSYLGQGAMNEQY
-	TRBJ1-4	TRBV5-1	14	ASSLAGGAGYEKLF
-	TRBJ2-3	TRBV6-6	15	ASRRTPDRQATDTQY
-	TRBJ1-5	TRBV2	11	ASSEEGTQPQH
TRBD1	TRBJ1-3	TRBV28	13	ASSLYRGTGNTIY
TRBD1	TRBJ2-5	TRBV2	14	ASRSRTGGAKQTQY
TRBD2	TRBJ2-1	TRBV7-2	13	ASSPPSGGYNEQF
-	TRBJ1-2	TRBV4-1	11	ASSQDPPAYHT
-	TRBJ2-3	TRBV28	13	ASSHLGGDTDTQY
-	TRBJ1-4	TRBV18	13	ASSPGSTTNEKLF
TRBD1	TRBJ1-5	TRBV28	13	ASSLGQIDNQPQH
TRBD1	TRBJ2-5	TRBV6-2/TRBV6-3	13	ASSYAIDRARGQY
TRBD2	TRBJ2-1	TRBV28	13	ASSNPGLAYNEQF
-	TRBJ2-7	TRBV7-9	13	ASSLGTTGIDEQY
-	TRBJ2-5	TRBV3-1/TRBV3-2	12	ASSTWGVQETQY
TRBD1	TRBJ1-5	TRBV19	13	ASSIGGQGSQPQH
-	TRBJ1-2	TRBV6-2/TRBV6-3	11	ASSYRANYGYT
-	TRBJ1-2	TRBV2	13	ASSGAGARGYGYT
-	TRBJ2-7	TRBV6-6	10	ASSYNEYEQY
-	TRBJ2-2	TRBV10-2	13	ASSDGGAWTGELF
-	TRBJ1-4	TRBV6-5	10	ASTDSSEKLF
-	TRBJ2-3	TRBV4-2	12	ASSPNGGTDTQY
-	TRBJ2-3	TRBV6-6	9	ASSRGDTQY
-	TRBJ1-2	TRBV2	12	ASRADRANYGYT
-	TRBJ2-7	TRBV21-1	14	ASSPPRGDRGYEQY
-	TRBJ1-4	TRBV3-1/TRBV3-2	13	ASSQAGIPNEKLF
-	TRBJ2-5	TRBV5-1	12	ASSFLGILETQY
-	TRBJ2-1	TRBV2	12	ASSARAGRGEQF
TRBD1	TRBJ1-4	TRBV7-2	13	ASSRTGGENEKLF
-	TRBJ2-2	TRBV9	12	ASSPDLPTGELF
-	TRBJ1-2	TRBV7-9	12	ASSFGQQFYGYT
-	TRBJ1-5	TRBV30	11	AWSVRHNQPQH
-	TRBJ2-1	TRBV5-4	12	ASSFMAGHNEQF
-	TRBJ2-1	TRBV5-5	10	ASSLDTPVAF